The 18 T cell receptor beta chains reported below all come from one sample, sequenced in a study of cytomegalovirus exposure and HLA in healthy donors. Using immunoSEQ multiplex PCR, the repertoire was profiled, and TCRdb retains in-frame clones only, with some absent. Altogether 150,000 to 200,000 clones are present, about 85% being singletons, with the ten largest covering about a sixth. Specimen: PBMCs. The receptors stem from a man between 18 and 29 years old in good health and CMV-seropositive.

This rearrangement joins TRBV5-4 to TRBJ2-1; D possibly corresponds to TRBD2 (6 bases). Germline V gene lookup returns CDR1 SGHNT and CDR2 YYREEE (reference sequence). The CDR3 spans 16 residues. V gave up 4 bases and J gave up 0 bases, with 14 bases separating them. CDR3 DNA sequence: TGTGCCAGCAGCCCGGCGGGGACGAGCTCCTACAATGAGCAGTTCTTC. The encoded protein is CASSPAGTSSYNEQFF.

This clone was seen just once. Sequence at one end of the junction differs from germline and may be a read error. This sequence joins TRBV6-5 and TRBJ2-7, with a tentative D call TRBD1 (6 bases). The CDR3 consists of 11 residues. The germline gives CDR1 MNHEY, CDR2 SVGAGI. The DNA for the CDR3 is TGTGCCAGCAGTAATTCAGGGGAGCGGTACTTC. Protein sequence: CASSNSGERYF.

The chain has TRBV5-1 and TRBJ2-1, with TRBD2 matching 9 bases. The CDR3 extends over 15 amino acids. Germline V gives CDR1 SGHRS, CDR2 YFSETQ. V was clipped by 4 bases and J by 10 bases; unmatched bases: 12. The CDR3 sequence: CASSLASGKVGEQFF. The DNA for the CDR3 is TGCGCCAGCAGCCTAGCTAGCGGGAAGGTTGGGGAGCAGTTCTTC.

The chain is built from TRBV5-1 and TRBJ1-1, with a possible D match to TRBD1 (5 bases). Germline CDR1 reads SGHRS; CDR2 reads YFSETQ. Deletions cut 4 bases from V and 4 bases from J, with 11 bases between. The CDR3 is 13 amino acids. This chain's CDR3 is CASSTRRGTEAFF. CDR3 bases: TGCGCCAGCAGCACTAGGAGGGGCACTGAAGCTTTCTTT.

This chain joins TRBV18 and TRBJ1-6, with D perhaps matching TRBD1 (5 bases). CDR3 length equals 13 residues. Germline values: CDR1 KGHSH, CDR2 LQKENI. Trimming pared 1 base from V and 7 bases from J, leaving 5 bases between. The CDR3 region is CASSPQGNSPLHF. The CDR3 region has the DNA TGTGCCAGCTCACCACAGGGGAATTCACCCCTCCACTTT.

V and J are TRBV6-4 and TRBJ2-2; TRBD2 matches 8 bases. Germline V CDR1 and CDR2: MRHNA, SNTAGT. The CDR3 runs 17 residues. The J segment lost 5 bases and the V segment lost 6 bases, leaving 14 bases of the junction unmatched. The CDR3 nucleotides read TGTGCCAGCAGGCATCCGGGGGGGGCGGATGAGACCGGGGAGCTGTTTTTT. This translates into CASRHPGGADETGELFF.

This chain connects TRBV5-6 to TRBJ1-4, with D possibly TRBD1 on 5 matching bases. Germline-derived CDR1 and CDR2 are SGHDT and YYEEEE. This CDR3 region has 16 residues. Trimming took 0 bases from V and 3 from J, leaving 12 bases between them. The CDR3 nucleotides are TGTGCCAGCAGCTTGGGGACCAGGGCGTCTAATGAAAAACTGTTTTTT. Protein product: CASSLGTRASNEKLFF.

CDR3: CASSFKGVSYNEQFF. The CDR3 DNA reads as TGTGCCAGCAGTTTTAAAGGAGTCTCCTACAATGAGCAGTTCTTC. This chain links TRBV27 with TRBJ2-1; D gene uncertain. Germline-derived CDR1 and CDR2 are MNHEY and SMNVEV (reference sequence). Trimming removed 3 bases from V and 0 bases from J, with 9 bases in between. This CDR3 contains 15 residues.

The rearrangement joins TRBV27 to TRBJ1-2; D is uncertain. Trimming took 4 bases from V and 3 from J, leaving 18 bases between them. CDR1 is MNHEY and CDR2 is SMNVEV in the germline V gene (reference sequence). The CDR3 extends over 16 amino acids. The CDR3 DNA sequence: TGTGCCAGCAGTTCCCTCCTGGGAGATCAAGACTATGGCTACACCTTC. This translates into CASSSLLGDQDYGYTF.

This clone showed up just a few times. This chain uses TRBV6-1 with TRBJ1-3; tentatively, D is TRBD1 (6 bases). Trimming cost V 10 bases and J 2 bases, with 12 bases left between them. This CDR3 is built from 13 residues. The germline V gene has CDR1 MNHNS and CDR2 SASEGT. The CDR3 bases are TGTGCCACGACTCAGGGGACTGGAAACACCATATATTTT. Translating it yields CATTQGTGNTIYF.

The chain links TRBV28 to TRBJ1-1, with D tentatively TRBD1 (6 bases). V lost 6 bases and J 1 base, leaving 15 bases between the germline ends. This CDR3 region has 15 residues. Germline-derived CDR1 and CDR2 are MDHEN and SYDVKM. CDR3 region: CASSQVTGSNTEAFF. The CDR3 DNA follows: TGTGCCAGCAGCCAAGTAACAGGGTCGAACACTGAAGCTTTCTTT.

CDR3 in DNA: TGTGCCAGTAGTAGCCTGACAGGGTCCTACGAGCAGTACTTC. This translates into CASSSLTGSYEQYF. The rearrangement joins TRBV19 to TRBJ2-7; 7 nucleotides line up with TRBD1. The CDR3 covers 14 residues. The germline V gene has CDR1 LNHDA and CDR2 SQIVND (reference sequence). Trimming removed 4 bases from V and 1 base from J; junction bases left unmatched: 4.

The gene calls are TRBV7-9 and TRBJ2-1; 13 bases are shared with TRBD2. V was pared by 1 base and J by 7 bases, with 4 bases of the junction left unmatched. Germline CDR1 SEHNR, CDR2 FQNEAQ (reference sequence). There are 16 residues in the CDR3. CDR3 nucleotide sequence: TGTGCCAGCAGCTTAGGGGGACTAGCGGGAAATAATGAGCAGTTCTTC. It translates to CASSLGGLAGNNEQFF. Looking up the rest from reference TRBV7-9 and TRBJ2-1 gives the full variable domain: DTGVSQNPRHKITKRGQNVTFRCDPISEHNRLYWYRQTLGQGPEFLTYFQNEAQLEKSRLLSDRFSAERPKGSFSTLEIQRTEQGDSAMYLCASSLGGLAGNNEQFFGPGTRLTVL.

The chain uses TRBV30 and TRBJ2-3; a weak D match, TRBD1 (5 bases). V was trimmed by 8 bases and J by 5 bases, leaving 20 bases between them. The CDR3 covers 14 residues. Germline lookup yields CDR1 GTSNPN and CDR2 SVGIG (reference sequence). The CDR3 region has the DNA TGTGCCGTCTCGACAGAACCTAGGGGAGATACGCAGTATTTT. It encodes CAVSTEPRGDTQYF.

The rearrangement links TRBV6-5 to TRBJ2-5; D remains ambiguous. Germline CDR1 reads MNHEY; CDR2 reads SVGAGI. The ends were cut back, 5 bases at V and 5 bases at J, with 6 bases in the middle. This CDR3 spans 11 amino acids. The CDR3 region has the DNA TGTGCCAGCAGTAGCCGGGAGACCCAGTACTTC. Translating it yields CASSSRETQYF.

The chain links TRBV6-1 to TRBJ2-7, with TRBD1 matching over 8 bases. In germline, CDR1 is MNHNS, CDR2 SASEGT. The CDR3 has 14 residues. Trimming at V came to 8 bases and at J to 4 bases, leaving 10 bases not matched to a gene. CDR3 sequence: CASRRSGGTYEQYF. CDR3 coding DNA: TGTGCCAGCCGCAGATCAGGGGGCACATACGAGCAGTACTTC.

The gene calls are TRBV28 and TRBJ2-1; possible D gene TRBD2, 6 bases. The V and J ends lost 2 bases and 0 bases respectively, with 11 bases between them. The CDR3 has 16 amino acids. The germline V gene has CDR1 MDHEN and CDR2 SYDVKM. In DNA, the CDR3 is TGTGCCAGCAGTTTACTTGCGGGAATCTCCTACAATGAGCAGTTCTTC. Translation gives CASSLLAGISYNEQFF.

This chain connects TRBV27 to TRBJ2-2; 9 bases align to TRBD2. The CDR3 contains 14 residues. Germline CDR1 MNHEY, CDR2 SMNVEV (reference sequence). V lost 3 bases, J lost 7 bases, and 3 bases stayed unmatched. CDR3: CASSFAGGVGELFF. CDR3 nucleotides: TGTGCCAGCAGTTTCGCGGGGGGGGTCGGGGAGCTGTTTTTT.